This TCR beta chain came from a study of T-cell memory formation after mild COVID-19. Whole-study context: Largely, the TCR clusters proved donor specific.

Constant-segment primers were used for 5'RACE, and the resulting TCR alpha and TCR beta cDNA libraries carried sample barcodes and UMIs. TCRdb passed the 5' RACE reads through MiXCR, listing each CDR3 protein once. The sample contains approximately 300,000 distinct CDR3 sequences, 8% to 10% of which appear only once. Study results and caveats: CD4/CD8 balance held among clones contracting day 15 to 85, and later expanders leaned CD4+. CM and EM subsets held most contracting CD4+ clones; EMRA held CD8+ ones.

Germline loops: CDR1 LGHDT, CDR2 YNNKEL (reference sequence). The V end was cut by 1 base, the J end by 9 bases, with 10 bases between. This CDR3 has 12 amino acids. This clonotype was recorded a few times. The antigen remains unidentified. The chain combines TRBV3-1 with TRBJ2-7; no clear D gene. Sequenced sample: PBMCs or a T cell subset sorted from them (not recorded which). The receptor was derived from a man between 18 and 35 years old who had mild COVID-19 (a few samples of this study predate the infection). Cell type and time point are not known. The CDR3, as DNA: TGTGCCAGCAGCCAAGGCCCAACAAGGCAGTACGTC. Amino acid sequence: CASSQGPTRQYV.